These 13 T cell receptor beta chains originate from one sample sequenced in a study of blood T cell repertoires in COVID-19. Assay: immunoSEQ multiplex PCR; the TCRdb copy retains only in-frame clones and omits some. Of about 170,000 clones in the sample, around four fifths were seen once. The specimen sequenced was peripheral blood. The receptors originated from a woman in her 70s who had recovered from COVID-19.

V is TRBV29-1 and J is TRBJ1-2; TRBD1 matches 11 bases. V gave up 1 base and J gave up 4 bases; unmatched junction bases: 5. The CDR3 length is 15 residues. Germline V CDR1 and CDR2: SQVTM, ANQGSEA. The CDR3 DNA reads TGCAGCGTTGAAGGGACAGGGGGCGAATCCTATGGCTACACCTTC. It encodes CSVEGTGGESYGYTF.

The chain combines TRBV5-1 with TRBJ2-7; 8 positions match TRBD2. This CDR3 comprises 13 residues. With V trimmed by 3 bases and J by 4 bases, 3 bases remained unmatched. Germline CDR1 reads SGHRS; CDR2 reads YFSETQ. The CDR3 reads CASSSPGGYEQYF. The DNA of the CDR3 is TGCGCCAGCAGCTCTCCGGGAGGGTACGAGCAGTACTTC.

This clone was found a few times. This rearrangement joins TRBV7-2 to TRBJ1-2; 11 nucleotides match TRBD1. After removal of 7 bases from V and 6 bases from J, the junction contained 7 bases not matched to a gene. Germline CDR1 reads SGHTA; CDR2 reads FQGNSA. CDR3 size: 14 residues. CDR3 DNA: TGTGCCAGCACCTGGGGACAGGGGGGGGATGGCTACACCTTC. It is translated as CASTWGQGGDGYTF.

The gene calls are TRBV5-5 and TRBJ1-2, with 10 nucleotides matching TRBD1. Germline V gene data show CDR1 as SGHKS and CDR2 as YYEKEE (reference sequence). The CDR3 extends over 16 amino acids. V shed 2 bases, J shed 8 bases, and the junction held 12 bases outside the gene matches. The chain's CDR3 is CASSFLWDRGNWGYTF. The CDR3 DNA is TGTGCCAGCAGCTTTCTCTGGGACAGGGGAAATTGGGGCTACACCTTC.

The rearrangement joins TRBV18 to TRBJ2-3, with TRBD2 matching over 11 bases. The germline gives CDR1 KGHSH, CDR2 LQKENI. The V segment lost 3 bases and the J segment 5 bases; nucleotides outside the gene matches: 7. The CDR3 is made up of 16 amino acids. The DNA of the CDR3 is TGTGCCAGCTCACCCGCCCTAGCGGGGGGAGGAGATACGCAGTATTTT. Translated, it gives CASSPALAGGGDTQYF.

This chain joins TRBV7-2 and TRBJ1-2; 9 positions agree with TRBD1. The CDR3 has 14 residues. Germline loops: CDR1 SGHTA, CDR2 FQGNSA. V gave up 7 bases and J gave up 4 bases; unmatched junction bases: 7. CDR3 in DNA: TGTGCCAGCACCCCCGACAGGGGGGGCTATGGCTACACCTTC. Its protein is CASTPDRGGYGYTF. Drawing the rest from reference TRBV7-2 and TRBJ1-2, the complete variable domain is GAGVSQSPSNKVTEKGKDVELRCDPISGHTALYWYRQSLGQGLEFLIYFQGNSAPDKSGLPSDRFSAERTGGSVSTLTIQRTQQEDSAVYLCASTPDRGGYGYTFGSGTRLTVV.

V and J are TRBV20-1 and TRBJ1-6; a possible D gene is TRBD1 (5 bases). The germline V gene encodes CDR1 DFQATT and CDR2 SNEGSKA (reference sequence). This CDR3 spans 13 amino acids. Between the trimmed V and J ends, which lost 3 bases and 9 bases, there was a span of 12 bases. For the CDR3, the DNA is TGCAGTGCTAGTGGGCAGGGATTTTCACCCCTCCACTTT. Protein product: CSASGQGFSPLHF.

The rearrangement links TRBV12-5 to TRBJ2-3; tentative D call: TRBD2 (5 bases). The germline V gene has CDR1 LGHNT and CDR2 FRNRAP. This CDR3 is 13 amino acids long. The ends were cut back, 6 bases at V and 3 bases at J, with 10 bases in the middle. CDR3 sequence: CASGRRGTDTQYF. CDR3 DNA: TGTGCTAGTGGCCGACGGGGAACAGATACGCAGTATTTT.

The V gene is TRBV4-2, the J gene TRBJ1-5, with TRBD1 matching 9 bases. With V trimmed by 3 bases and J by 4 bases, 7 bases remained unmatched. The CDR3 runs 16 residues. Germline CDR1 is LGHNA and CDR2 is YNFKEQ. The CDR3 sequence is CASSQGQGLGNQPQHF. The CDR3 DNA sequence: TGTGCCAGCAGCCAGGGACAGGGACTTGGAAATCAGCCCCAGCATTTT.

The J gene is TRBJ1-5, the V gene TRBV12-5; the D is unclear. Trimming removed 1 base from V and 7 bases from J, with 5 bases in between. The germline CDR1 and CDR2 sequences are LGHNT and FRNRAP. The CDR3 is made up of 12 amino acids. CDR3 bases: TGTGCTAGTGGTTTGGGCCTACAGCCCCAGCATTTT. Translation gives CASGLGLQPQHF. Full variable domain (remainder filled in from reference TRBV12-5 and TRBJ1-5): DARVTQTPRHKVTEMGQEVTMRCQPILGHNTVFWYRQTMMQGLELLAYFRNRAPLDDSGMPKDRFSAEMPDATLATLKIQPSEPRDSAVYFCASGLGLQPQHFGDGTRLSIL.

The chain couples TRBV10-3 to TRBJ2-1; 9 bases map to TRBD2. The CDR3 consists of 16 residues. V trimming: 6 bases; J trimming: 8 bases; junction bases outside the gene matches: 14. Per the germline V gene, CDR1 is ENHRY and CDR2 is SYGVKD. CDR3 nucleotides: TGTGCCATCAGGACCCAGCCTAGCGGGGCGGGCGATGAGCAGTTCTTC. This sequence encodes CAIRTQPSGAGDEQFF.

The rearrangement joins TRBV27 to TRBJ2-7, with a weak D call TRBD2 (6 bases). Germline CDR1 is MNHEY and CDR2 is SMNVEV (reference sequence). V lost 11 bases to trimming and J lost 6 bases, with 26 bases between them. The CDR3 consists of 15 residues. Here the CDR3 DNA reads TGTGCCCCCCTCGGGTTTGGGGTTGGGGGAGGCGAGCAGTACTTC. It is translated as CAPLGFGVGGGEQYF.

The V gene is TRBV11-3, the J gene TRBJ2-1; 8 bases align to TRBD2. The CDR3 is made up of 15 amino acids. Germline assignment: CDR1 SGHNT and CDR2 YENEEA. The V gene end was trimmed by 3 bases and the J gene end by 2 bases; junction bases not matched to a gene: 3. CDR3 protein: CASSFGLATYNEQFF. CDR3 in DNA: TGTGCCAGCAGCTTTGGACTAGCTACCTACAATGAGCAGTTCTTC.